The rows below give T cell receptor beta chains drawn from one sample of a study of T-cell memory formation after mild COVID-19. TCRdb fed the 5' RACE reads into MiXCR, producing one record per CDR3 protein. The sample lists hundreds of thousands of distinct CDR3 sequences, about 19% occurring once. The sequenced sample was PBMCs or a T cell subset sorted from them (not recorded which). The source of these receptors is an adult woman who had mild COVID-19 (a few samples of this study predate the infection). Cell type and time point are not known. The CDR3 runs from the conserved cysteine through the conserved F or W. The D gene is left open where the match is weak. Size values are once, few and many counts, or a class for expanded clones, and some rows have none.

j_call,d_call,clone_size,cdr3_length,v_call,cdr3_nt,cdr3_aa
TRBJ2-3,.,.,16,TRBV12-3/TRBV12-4,TGTGCCAGCAGTTTATTCGGGGTTAGTCGTTCCGATACGCAGTATTTT,CASSLFGVSRSDTQYF
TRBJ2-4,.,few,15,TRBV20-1,TGCAGTCTAGGGCGGGCAGGTGTCGGCAAAAACATTCAGTACTTC,CSLGRAGVGKNIQYF
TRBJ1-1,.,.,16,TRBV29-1,TGCAGCGTTGGGGCTCCGGGACGTCAGAGTCTGACTGAAGCTTTCTTT,CSVGAPGRQSLTEAFF
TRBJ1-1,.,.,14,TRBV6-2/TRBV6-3,TGTGCCAGCAGTTACTCGCCAGGGAACACTGAAGCTTTCTTT,CASSYSPGNTEAFF
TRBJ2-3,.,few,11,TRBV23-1,TGCGCCAGCGGACCCGGGGATACGCAGTATTTT,CASGPGDTQYF
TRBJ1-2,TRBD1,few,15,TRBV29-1,TGCAGCGTTGAAGATCTGACAGGGATTGACTATGGCTACACCTTC,CSVEDLTGIDYGYTF
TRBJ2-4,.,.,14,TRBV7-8,TGTGCCAGCAGCTTAGATAGGCTCCAAAACATTCAGTACTTC,CASSLDRLQNIQYF
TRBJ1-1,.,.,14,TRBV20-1,TGCAGTGTCCTCAGGCTTCCTTTGAACACTGAAGCTTTCTTT,CSVLRLPLNTEAFF
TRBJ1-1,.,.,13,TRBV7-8,TGTGCCAGCAGCCACATGGACAGAAGGGAAGCTTTCTTT,CASSHMDRREAFF
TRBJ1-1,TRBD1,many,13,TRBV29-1,TGCAGCGTCGGGAGAGGGGGCGTGACTGAAGCTTTCTTT,CSVGRGGVTEAFF
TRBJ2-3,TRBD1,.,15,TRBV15,TGTGCCACCAGCAGAGATACAGGGGGCGCAGATACGCAGTATTTT,CATSRDTGGADTQYF
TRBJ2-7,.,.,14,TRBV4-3,TGCGCCAGCAGCCAAGGCGGGACCATCGGGGAGCAGTACTTC,CASSQGGTIGEQYF
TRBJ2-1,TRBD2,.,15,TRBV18,TGTGCCAGCTCACCAGCAGCGGGATCCTACAATGAGCAGTTCTTC,CASSPAAGSYNEQFF
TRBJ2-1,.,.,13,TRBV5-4,TGTGCCAGCAGCTTGGACCGAGGTTCCGGGGAGTTCTTC,CASSLDRGSGEFF
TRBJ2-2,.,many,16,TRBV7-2,TGTGCCAGCAGCCTCCGCCGGGACAAGAACACCGGGGAGCTGTTTTTT,CASSLRRDKNTGELFF
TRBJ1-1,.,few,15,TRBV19,TGTGCCAGTAGTATGGTACGGCAGAGGAACACTGAAGCTTTCTTT,CASSMVRQRNTEAFF
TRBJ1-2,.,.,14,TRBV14,TGTGCCAGCAGCCAAGGGCGAATCCTGCTAGGCTACACCTTC,CASSQGRILLGYTF
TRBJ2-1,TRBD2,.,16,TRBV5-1,TGCGCCAGCAGCTTGGCCAGCGGGGGGCCGCGGGATGAGCAGTTCTTC,CASSLASGGPRDEQFF
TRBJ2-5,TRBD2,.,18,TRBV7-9,TGTGCCAGCAGCCCTCCGGGCGTAGCGGGGGACCTTTGGGAGACCCAGTACTTC,CASSPPGVAGDLWETQYF
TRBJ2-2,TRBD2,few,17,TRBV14,TGTGCCAGCAGCCAAGTTTGGCTAGCGGGCAACACCGGGGAGCTGTTTTTT,CASSQVWLAGNTGELFF
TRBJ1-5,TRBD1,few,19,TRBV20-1,TGCAGTGCTAGTACGACAGGGAGTGGGGGCCCCTATAGCAATCAGCCCCAGCATTTT,CSASTTGSGGPYSNQPQHF
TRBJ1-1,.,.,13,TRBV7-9,TGTGCCAGCAGCTTACCCCCAGGGGTTGAAGCTTTCTTT,CASSLPPGVEAFF
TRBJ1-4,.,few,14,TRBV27,TGTGCCAGCAGTTACAGGGTAGGGGATGAAAAACTGTTTTTT,CASSYRVGDEKLFF
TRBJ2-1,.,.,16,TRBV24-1,TGTGCCACCAGTGCTATGGACGTGAGCTCCTACAATGAGCAGTTCTTC,CATSAMDVSSYNEQFF
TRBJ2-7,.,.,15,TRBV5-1,TGCGCCAGCAGCTTGGTTGGGGAATATTCCTACGAGCAGTACTTC,CASSLVGEYSYEQYF
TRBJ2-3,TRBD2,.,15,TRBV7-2,TGTGCCAGCAGCTTTAGCGGGGGGACCCGGGATACGCAGTATTTT,CASSFSGGTRDTQYF
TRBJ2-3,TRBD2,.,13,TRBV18,TGTGCCAGCTCACCGGGACTACCAGATACGCAGTATTTT,CASSPGLPDTQYF
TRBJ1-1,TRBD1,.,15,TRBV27,TGTGCCAGCCGAATTGCGACCGGACAGGGCGGCAAAGCTTTCTTT,CASRIATGQGGKAFF
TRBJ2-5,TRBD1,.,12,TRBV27,TGTGCCAGTAGACAGGGGCAAGAGACCCAGTACTTC,CASRQGQETQYF
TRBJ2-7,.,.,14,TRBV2,TGTGCCACCAGATTAGGGACCCACTCCTACGAGCAGTACTTC,CATRLGTHSYEQYF
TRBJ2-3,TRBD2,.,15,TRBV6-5,TGTGCCAGCAGTTACTCGCGGGGGGACACAGATACGCAGTATTTT,CASSYSRGDTDTQYF
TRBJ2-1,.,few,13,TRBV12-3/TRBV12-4,TGTGCCAGCAGTTTAGACGGGCTCGCTGAGCAGTTCTTC,CASSLDGLAEQFF
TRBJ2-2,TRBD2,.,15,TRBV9,TGTGCCAGCAGCACTCGGGGGAGGGGCACCGGGGAGCTGTTTTTT,CASSTRGRGTGELFF
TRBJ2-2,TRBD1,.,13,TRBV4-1,TGCGCCAGCGGACAGGCTTACACCGGGGAGCTGTTTTTT,CASGQAYTGELFF
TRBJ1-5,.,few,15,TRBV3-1,TGTGCCAGCAGCGAAAGTGGGGCTCCCCATCAGCCCCAGCATTTT,CASSESGAPHQPQHF
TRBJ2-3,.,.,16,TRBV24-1,TGTGCCACCAGTGATCGCAGGGGATCCACAACAGATACGCAGTATTTT,CATSDRRGSTTDTQYF